Listed here are 14 T cell receptor beta chains from one sample, sequenced in a study of CD8 T cells in Susac syndrome. A quantity of roughly 0.5 to 1 ug RNA underwent reverse transcription using random hexamers. From the immunoSEQ multiplex PCR reads, TCRdb called clonotypes with MiXCR, one entry per CDR3 protein. The table has roughly 110,000 distinct CDR3 sequences, 80% to 95% seen once; the top ten hold around 0.14%. Sequencing was carried out using CD4+ T cells from PBMCs. All receptors derive from a human donor in good health.

Here the CDR3 reads CASSLALKQALNNEQFF. The CDR3 nucleotides read TGTGCCAGCAGCTTAGCGCTAAAACAGGCGTTAAACAATGAGCAGTTCTTC. The chain is built from TRBV7-8 and TRBJ2-1, with a weak D call TRBD1 (5 bases). The germline V gene encodes CDR1 SGHVS and CDR2 FQNEAQ. V was pared by 0 bases and J by 5 bases, with 17 bases between. The CDR3 loop spans 17 amino acids.

The V and J genes are TRBV12-3 or TRBV12-4 and TRBJ2-5; the D call may be TRBD1 or TRBD2 (5 bases each). Between the trimmed V and J ends, which lost 6 bases and 7 bases, there was a span of 18 bases. CDR3 length equals 14 residues. The CDR3 reads CASRGDLLSGTQYF. As DNA, the CDR3 is TGTGCCAGCAGGGGGGACCTCCTGTCCGGGACCCAGTACTTC.

The V and J genes are TRBV10-3 and TRBJ1-6, with D maybe TRBD1 (5 bases). The CDR3 sequence is 14 residues long. Trimming cost V 8 bases and J 7 bases, with 15 bases left between them. Germline V gene data show CDR1 as ENHRY and CDR2 as SYGVKD. The chain's CDR3 is CAIFEGTPNSPLHF. In DNA, the CDR3 is TGTGCCATCTTTGAAGGGACTCCAAATTCACCCCTCCACTTT.

The chain employs TRBV7-2 and TRBJ2-3; TRBD2 might be the D (6 bases). Between the trimmed V and J ends, which lost 5 bases and 2 bases, there was a span of 23 bases. The germline V gene encodes CDR1 SGHTA and CDR2 FQGNSA. This CDR3 region has 18 residues. The CDR3 nucleotides read TGTGCCAGCAGCCCTGACTCACTTAGCGGAGGGGCCACAGATACGCAGTATTTT. It specifies CASSPDSLSGGATDTQYF.

Here the CDR3 reads CASSVAPGQADTQYF. As DNA, the CDR3 is TGTGCCAGCAGCGTAGCTCCCGGGCAGGCAGATACGCAGTATTTT. The gene calls are TRBV9 and TRBJ2-3; D not resolved. The V end was cut by 0 bases, the J end by 4 bases, with 12 bases between. The CDR3 has 15 residues. CDR1 and CDR2 (germline): SGDLS, YYNGEE.

The chain recombines TRBV19 with TRBJ1-2; D is uncertain. This CDR3 region has 13 residues. Between the trimmed V and J ends, which lost 9 bases and 0 bases, there was a span of 11 bases. Looked up from germline, CDR1 is LNHDA and CDR2 is SQIVND (reference sequence). The DNA of the CDR3 is TGTGCCAGCGCCCGGGCCTCTAACTATGGCTACACCTTC. Amino acids: CASARASNYGYTF.

The rearrangement links TRBV7-8 to TRBJ2-7, with 9 positions matching TRBD1. Germline V gene sequence: CDR1 SGHVS, CDR2 FQNEAQ. V dropped 5 bases and J dropped 1; count of bases not matched to a gene: 12. The CDR3 runs 17 residues. The CDR3 region has the DNA TGTGCCAGCAGCCTAATTCTTCCGGGACAGGGTTCCTACGAGCAGTACTTC. It specifies CASSLILPGQGSYEQYF. Filled out from reference TRBV7-8 and TRBJ2-7, the complete variable domain reads GAGVSQSPRYKVAKRGQDVALRCDPISGHVSLFWYQQALGQGPEFLTYFQNEAQLDKSGLPSDRFFAERPEGSVSTLKIQRTQQEDSAVYLCASSLILPGQGSYEQYFGPGTRLTVT.

This clonotype showed up just once. The rearrangement links TRBV7-3 to TRBJ1-2, with no clear D. The CDR3 has 17 amino acids. Germline loops: CDR1 SGHTA, CDR2 FQGTGA. The ends were cut back, 5 bases at V and 0 bases at J, with 19 bases in the middle. The CDR3 DNA reads TGTGCCAGCAGCCCCTCCCCGTTCGCCGGGACTAACTATGGCTACACCTTC. It translates to CASSPSPFAGTNYGYTF.

The rearrangement joins TRBV4-2 to TRBJ2-1; 12 bases map to TRBD2. V trimming: 1 base; J trimming: 1 base; junction bases outside the gene matches: 11. Germline CDR1 and CDR2: LGHNA and YNFKEQ. This CDR3 has 20 amino acids. CDR3 in amino acids: CASSQAPWTSGTLSYNEQFF. For the CDR3, the DNA is TGTGCCAGCAGCCAAGCGCCTTGGACTAGCGGGACGTTATCCTACAATGAGCAGTTCTTC.

The V and J genes are TRBV19 and TRBJ1-1; the D gene is possibly TRBD1 (6 bases). V lost 2 bases, J lost 0 bases, and 10 bases lay in between. The CDR3 totals 15 residues. Germline-derived CDR1 and CDR2 are LNHDA and SQIVND (reference sequence). The CDR3 nucleotides read TGTGCCAGTAGTATAATGCAGGGGATGAACACTGAAGCTTTCTTT. This gives the protein CASSIMQGMNTEAFF.

The chain uses TRBV13 and TRBJ1-3; D not resolved. This CDR3 comprises 14 residues. Germline lookup yields CDR1 PRHDT and CDR2 FYEKMQ (reference sequence). V was trimmed by 4 bases and J by 2 bases, leaving 9 bases between them. CDR3 in DNA: TGTGCCAGCAGCTCCCTTGGGGCTGGAAACACCATATATTTT. Translating it yields CASSSLGAGNTIYF.

The V gene is TRBV6-2 or TRBV6-3, the J gene TRBJ1-2; D not certain. The CDR3 covers 12 residues. The V gene's germline CDR1 is MNHEY and CDR2 SVGEGT. The germline V and J ends were trimmed by 4 bases and 0 bases, with 3 bases remaining between them. The CDR3 nucleotides read TGTGCCAGCAGTTCGACTAACTATGGCTACACCTTC. It is translated as CASSSTNYGYTF.

The chain recombines TRBV7-3 with TRBJ2-3; possible D gene TRBD2, 5 bases. There are 14 residues in the CDR3. Between the trimmed V and J ends, which lost 5 bases and 7 bases, there was a span of 16 bases. Germline V gene data show CDR1 as SGHTA and CDR2 as FQGTGA. CDR3 region: CASSQLRAPNTQYF. Written as DNA, the CDR3 is TGTGCCAGCAGCCAACTGCGGGCACCGAATACGCAGTATTTT.

V is TRBV7-2 and J is TRBJ2-3, with TRBD2 identical over 9 bases. Trimming cost V 3 bases and J 3 bases; bases outside gene matches: 10. In germline, CDR1 is SGHTA, CDR2 FQGNSA. The CDR3 totals 17 residues. CDR3 in DNA: TGTGCCAGCAGCTTTAGCGGGAGATCCGGTTTGACAGATACGCAGTATTTT. It is translated as CASSFSGRSGLTDTQYF.